This T cell receptor beta chain was found in a study of regulatory T cells in long-lasting Graves disease. General study points: It was in persistent disease that TRBV28, TRBJ1-2 and TRBJ2-5 were favored.

Trimming removed 0 bases at V and 0 bases at J, with 9 bases between. Germline V gives CDR1 SGHAT, CDR2 FQNNGV. The length of the CDR3 is 16 residues. Time point reported: newly diagnosed GD, antithyroid drugs for less than 3 months. There was RNA extracted from PBMCs, and the TCR library was made from it. Arm-PCR of CDR3 regions and iRepertoire HTBI primers were the basis on which TCR beta libraries were built. Via MiXCR, TCRdb re-called the multiplex PCR reads, giving one row per CDR3 protein. The sample includes about 220,000 distinct CDR3 sequences, roughly 20% of them seen just once. In the case of this clonotype: Its antigen is unidentified.

The data were also submitted as part of a second study, on T cells in Graves' hyperthyroidism and ophthalmopathy.

This chain links TRBV11-2 with TRBJ2-1; D is unresolved. Source: peripheral blood mononuclear cells (PBMCs), taken at new diagnosis, from a patient treated with antithyroid drugs. The sequence derives from a woman aged 25-40 years with Graves disease. Here the CDR3 reads CASSLEALSSYNEQFF. The CDR3 coding sequence is TGTGCCAGCAGCTTAGAAGCCTTGAGCTCCTACAATGAGCAGTTCTTC.